Sequencing of this T cell receptor (beta chain) was carried out in a study of blood T cell repertoires in COVID-19. Libraries were prepared by immunoSEQ multiplex PCR; TCRdb keeps only in-frame clonotypes and omits some of them. Of fewer than 350,000 clones detected, 88% appear once; the ten largest clones hold about 0.94%. Participants had their cohort set by participant-reported clinical history. Participants in the exposed group had met a COVID-19 case in the 2 weeks before joining the study. V was clipped by 5 bases and J by 7 bases; unmatched bases: 5. The CDR3 contains 14 residues. Germline V gives CDR1 MNHEY, CDR2 SVGAGI.

Source material: PBMCs or T cells enriched from blood (not recorded which). The chain couples TRBV6-5 to TRBJ1-4; TRBD1 matches 9 bases. This TCR was recovered from a woman aged 25 to 39 who had been exposed to COVID-19. The CDR3, as DNA: TGTGCCAGCAGTACGGACAGGGGTGGTGAAAAACTGTTTTTT. Its translation: CASSTDRGGEKLFF.